What follows are 23 T cell receptor beta chains derived from one specimen sequenced in a study of T-cell reconstitution after alpha-beta-depleted transplantation in children. Construction of the TCRbeta library involved unique molecular identifiers. TCRdb processed the PCR reads anew with MiXCR; each CDR3 protein has one entry. Among around 500,000 distinct CDR3 sequences listed, under 15% were seen once. The starting material was PBMCs from the stem cell graft donor, obtained from the stem cell graft. These receptors originate from a human donor who donated a stem cell graft to a child with combined immunodeficiency.

The sample holds a few counts of this clonotype. The CDR3 region has the DNA TGCGCCAGCAGCTTGTACAGTGACTCCTACAATGAGCAGTTCTTC. Translation: CASSLYSDSYNEQFF. The J gene is TRBJ2-1, the V gene TRBV5-1; D remains ambiguous. The germline V gene encodes CDR1 SGHRS and CDR2 YFSETQ. The V end lost 1 base, the J end lost 0 bases, and 8 bases lay between the germline ends. The CDR3 spans 15 residues. Supplemented by reference TRBV5-1 and TRBJ2-1, the full variable domain reads KAGVTQTPRYLIKTRGQQVTLSCSPISGHRSVSWYQQTPGQGLQFLFEYFSETQRNKGNFPGRFSGRQFSNSRSEMNVSTLELGDSALYLCASSLYSDSYNEQFFGPGTRLTVL.

The V gene is TRBV18, the J gene TRBJ2-3, with a tentative D call TRBD1 (6 bases). Germline V gene sequence: CDR1 KGHSH, CDR2 LQKENI. The CDR3 is 14 residues long. V gave up 6 bases and J gave up 0 bases, with 10 bases separating them. In DNA form, the CDR3 reads TGTGCCAGCTCTGAGGGGGTTAGCACAGATACGCAGTATTTT. Protein product: CASSEGVSTDTQYF.

This clonotype was observed many times. The junction shows a germline mismatch at one end, possibly a read error. The chain uses TRBV5-1 and TRBJ2-7; TRBD2 matches 8 bases. CDR3 length equals 15 residues. Germline CDR1 reads SGHRS; CDR2 reads YFSETQ. The CDR3 sequence: CASSPLAGSSYEQYF. The CDR3 nucleotides are TGTGCCAGCAGTCCATTAGCGGGAAGCTCCTACGAGCAGTACTTC. Based on the CDR3 plus reference TRBV5-1 and TRBJ2-7, the full variable domain is KAGVTQTPRYLIKTRGQQVTLSCSPISGHRSVSWYQQTPGQGLQFLFEYFSETQRNKGNFPGRFSGRQFSNSRSEMNVSTLELGDSALYLCASSPLAGSSYEQYFGPGTRLTVT.

There are many counts of this clonotype. The gene calls are TRBV20-1 and TRBJ2-7; the D gene is possibly TRBD2 (5 bases). The V end was cut by 6 bases, the J end by 3 bases, with 15 bases between. The CDR3 is 13 residues long. CDR1 is DFQATT, CDR2 SNEGSKA, per germline (reference sequence). The CDR3 region has the DNA TGCAGTGCCGCCCGGGAAAACAGCTACGAGCAGTACTTC. Translated: CSAARENSYEQYF.

This clonotype was picked up many times. The chain combines TRBV6-4 with TRBJ1-6, with D maybe TRBD1 (5 bases). Between the trimmed V and J ends, which lost 7 bases and 0 bases, there was a span of 19 bases. The CDR3 runs 18 residues. Germline V gives CDR1 MRHNA, CDR2 SNTAGT. Here the CDR3 reads CASTPSRDASSYNSPLHF. CDR3 sequence (DNA): TGTGCCAGCACCCCTTCGCGGGACGCGAGCTCCTATAATTCACCCCTCCACTTT.

The chain joins TRBV7-2 to TRBJ2-7; the match to TRBD2 covers 8 bases. Germline V lookup: CDR1 SGHTA, CDR2 FQGNSA. This CDR3 has 15 amino acids. After removal of 5 bases from V and 7 bases from J, the junction contained 13 bases not matched to a gene. The CDR3: CASSPEGTSGGEQYF. The CDR3 DNA sequence: TGTGCCAGCAGCCCCGAAGGTACTAGCGGTGGAGAGCAGTACTTC.

The chain employs TRBV30 and TRBJ2-1, with no clear D. CDR3 length: 11 residues. Germline V gives CDR1 GTSNPN, CDR2 SVGIG (reference sequence). V was clipped by 5 bases and J by 4 bases, with 6 bases between them. The DNA of the CDR3 is TGTGCCTGGGACGGTTACAATGAGCAGTTCTTC. It yields the protein CAWDGYNEQFF.

This clonotype was counted only a few times. J is TRBJ2-2 and V is TRBV4-3; 8 nucleotides align to TRBD2. CDR1 is LGHNA, CDR2 YSLEER, per germline. The V and J ends lost 4 bases and 2 bases, in that order; junction bases with no gene match: 3. CDR3 length: 15 residues. The DNA for the CDR3 is TGCGCCAGCAGCCCAGGGACTAGAAACACCGGGGAGCTGTTTTTT. Its protein product is CASSPGTRNTGELFF.

The chain combines TRBV6-1 with TRBJ2-7, with TRBD1 matching over 7 bases. The CDR3 spans 12 residues. Germline V gene sequence: CDR1 MNHNS, CDR2 SASEGT. Unmatched junction bases numbered 5, after V lost 3 bases and J lost 9 bases. This CDR3 is CASSDRQGSQYF. CDR3 nucleotide sequence: TGTGCCAGCAGTGACCGACAGGGTTCGCAGTACTTC.

Many counts were recorded for this clonotype. The V and J genes are TRBV12-3 or TRBV12-4 and TRBJ2-7, with TRBD1 identical over 8 bases. This CDR3 comprises 14 residues. The V gene end was trimmed by 5 bases and the J gene end by 0 bases; junction bases not matched to a gene: 3. CDR3 region: CASSHGQGSYEQYF. DNA for the CDR3: TGTGCCAGCAGTCACGGACAGGGCTCCTACGAGCAGTACTTC.

The chain employs TRBV9 and TRBJ2-1; tentatively, D is TRBD1 or TRBD2 (5 bases each). Germline-derived CDR1 and CDR2 are SGDLS and YYNGEE. V lost 2 bases to trimming and J lost 2 bases, with 11 bases between them. This CDR3 has 15 residues. The CDR3 DNA follows: TGTGCCAGCAGCGTTTCGGGGCTCACCTACAATGAGCAGTTCTTC. Protein sequence: CASSVSGLTYNEQFF.

This clonotype was recorded many times. This sequence joins TRBV12-3 or TRBV12-4 and TRBJ2-7, with D hard to call. The CDR3 spans 14 residues. V was pared by 5 bases and J by 13 bases, with 24 bases between. CDR3 bases: TGTGCCAGCAGTCCCCTCGGCTATGGGTCCCGGCGATACTTC. Translation gives CASSPLGYGSRRYF.

This chain uses TRBV7-8 with TRBJ1-4; 10 positions match TRBD1. This CDR3 spans 17 amino acids. The V gene end was trimmed by 6 bases and the J gene end by 8 bases; junction bases not matched to a gene: 15. Germline-derived CDR1 and CDR2 are SGHVS and FQNEAQ. This CDR3 reads CASRPSRDRGSKEKLFF. In DNA, the CDR3 is TGTGCCAGCAGGCCGTCCCGGGACAGGGGCTCGAAGGAAAAACTGTTTTTT.

This clonotype was detected only a few times. The chain couples TRBV21-1 to TRBJ2-7. TRBV21-1 is a pseudogene locus. This CDR3 has 14 amino acids. CDR3 in DNA: TGTGCCAGCAGAGGGAAGACTAGTTCCTACGAGCAGTACTTC. It yields the protein CASRGKTSSYEQYF.

This clonotype has a handful of counts. The chain is built from TRBV5-5 and TRBJ2-7; either TRBD1 or TRBD2 may fit D (7 bases each). CDR1 and CDR2 from the germline V gene are SGHKS and YYEKEE (reference sequence). The V gene lost 3 bases and the J gene lost 3 bases, with 16 bases spanning the gap. This CDR3 contains 15 residues. The CDR3 DNA reads as TGTGCCAGCAGCTCTATGGGAGGGACAGACTACGAGCAGTACTTC. Translating it yields CASSSMGGTDYEQYF.

The rearrangement joins TRBV14 to TRBJ2-5, with 8 bases aligning to TRBD2. Germline values: CDR1 SGHDN, CDR2 FVKESK. V dropped 5 bases and J dropped 5; count of bases not matched to a gene: 13. The CDR3 sequence is 16 residues long. CDR3 sequence reads: CASSKGASGLLETQYF. The CDR3 bases are TGTGCCAGCAGCAAAGGGGCTAGCGGGCTTCTGGAGACCCAGTACTTC.

This clonotype was counted a few times. V and J are TRBV6-5 and TRBJ2-2; 9 nucleotides line up with TRBD1. Germline CDR1 is MNHEY and CDR2 is SVGAGI. Losses at the gene ends were 4 bases for V and 4 bases for J; bases not matched to a gene: 4. The CDR3 runs to 15 residues. CDR3 sequence: CASSLQGAFTGELFF. CDR3 coding DNA: TGTGCCAGCAGTTTACAGGGGGCTTTCACCGGGGAGCTGTTTTTT.

As regards this clonotype: One end of the junction varies from germline; a read error may be responsible. The rearrangement uses TRBV7-9 and TRBJ2-1, with 12 bases aligning to TRBD2. Germline V gives CDR1 SEHNR, CDR2 FQNEAQ (reference sequence). This CDR3 is 12 amino acids long. The CDR3 region is CASSSGLAGYHF. The CDR3 DNA reads TGTGCCAGCAGCTCCGGACTAGCGGGGTATCACTTC.

This clonotype was seen only a few times. The genes are TRBV30 and TRBJ2-1; TRBD2 matches at 9 bases. This CDR3 region has 14 residues. V lost 1 base, J lost 5 bases, and 3 bases stayed unmatched. Germline-derived CDR1 and CDR2 are GTSNPN and SVGIG (reference sequence). The CDR3, as DNA: TGTGCCTGGAGTGCGACTAGCGGACACAATGAGCAGTTCTTC. This encodes CAWSATSGHNEQFF.

The rearrangement uses TRBV15 and TRBJ2-5; D not certain. Per germline, CDR1 LNHNV and CDR2 YYDKDF (reference sequence). The CDR3 is 14 amino acids. Trimming shortened V by 5 bases and J by 1 base, and 11 bases separated the two germline ends. The CDR3 region has the DNA TGTGCCACCAGCTCTGACACAACCCAAGAGACCCAGTACTTC. Its translation is CATSSDTTQETQYF.

This clonotype was observed at least ten times. This chain connects TRBV7-3 to TRBJ2-3; D might be TRBD1 or TRBD2, each matching 6 bases. Germline CDR1 SGHTA, CDR2 FQGTGA. The CDR3 is made up of 16 amino acids. The ends were cut back, 2 bases at V and 4 bases at J, with 16 bases in the middle. The CDR3 DNA follows: TGTGCCAGCAGCTTAGGCGGGACAACAACGGCAGATACGCAGTATTTT. Translated, it gives CASSLGGTTTADTQYF.

The chain combines TRBV2 with TRBJ2-3; D gene unclear. CDR1 SNHLY and CDR2 FYNNEI come from the germline V gene. The V end lost 7 bases, the J end lost 0 bases, and 11 bases lay between the germline ends. This CDR3 has 14 amino acids. The CDR3 loop reads CASKRLYSTDTQYF. The CDR3 nucleotides read TGTGCCAGCAAGAGACTTTACAGCACAGATACGCAGTATTTT.

The rearrangement links TRBV7-6 to TRBJ2-7; weak D call: TRBD1 (6 bases). V lost 5 bases to trimming and J lost 6 bases, with 17 bases between them. The germline CDR1 and CDR2 sequences are SGHVS and FNYEAQ. The CDR3 runs to 14 residues. Here the CDR3 reads CASSPPLKDSEQYF. CDR3 bases: TGTGCCAGCAGCCCCCCTCTTAAGGACAGCGAGCAGTACTTC.